Listed here are 24 T cell receptor beta chains from one sample, sequenced in a study of type 1 regulatory T cells. TCRdb redid the calling of the reads with MiXCR, one entry per CDR3 protein. The sample includes about 62,000 distinct CDR3 sequences, 62% seen only once; the top ten take less than 2%. Antigen specificity for these receptors is unknown. Sequencing was done on a sample of cultured non-Tr1 T cells, either the whole culture or a sorted T cell fraction (not recorded which). The source is a human donor in good health.

This clonotype was counted a few times. J is TRBJ1-3 and V is TRBV2; D gene ambiguous. The V and J ends lost 2 bases and 0 bases respectively, with 8 bases between them. The CDR3 runs to 15 residues. CDR1 is SNHLY and CDR2 is FYNNEI in the germline V gene. The CDR3 region is CASSEMRLSGNTIYF. CDR3 in DNA: TGTGCCAGCAGTGAAATGCGGCTCTCTGGAAACACCATATATTTT.

This CDR3 is CASSLDGLGSDTQYF. The CDR3 nucleotides are TGCGCCAGCAGCTTGGACGGGCTCGGGTCGGATACGCAGTATTTT. V usage is TRBV5-1 and J usage is TRBJ2-3, with unresolved D. Germline CDR1 and CDR2: SGHRS and YFSETQ. The CDR3 runs to 15 residues. Trimming stripped 0 bases from V and 6 bases from J, with 14 bases between.

Only a few counts were recorded for this clonotype. The J gene is TRBJ2-6, the V gene TRBV20-1; maybe TRBD1 (6 bases). The CDR3 runs to 16 residues. Per the germline V gene, CDR1 is DFQATT and CDR2 is SNEGSKA (reference sequence). Trimming left V 6 bases short and J 0 bases short, with 15 bases between. The DNA for the CDR3 is TGCAGTGCCCTCTCGGACAGACACTCTGGGGCCAACGTCCTGACTTTC. It codes for CSALSDRHSGANVLTF.

The rearrangement uses TRBV7-9 and TRBJ2-1; TRBD2 aligns across 11 bases. Germline CDR1 reads SEHNR; CDR2 reads FQNEAQ (reference sequence). CDR3 length: 17 residues. Trimming at V came to 4 bases and at J to 7 bases, leaving 12 bases not matched to a gene. CDR3 nucleotides: TGTGCCAGCAGCTCCGGATTACTAGCGGGAGCCTCGAATGAGCAGTTCTTC. Translating gives CASSSGLLAGASNEQFF.

V gene TRBV7-3 combines with J gene TRBJ2-1; the match to TRBD2 covers 11 bases. Germline lookup yields CDR1 SGHTA and CDR2 FQGTGA. The CDR3 runs 17 residues. Germline trimming cut 3 bases from V and 6 bases from J; bases unmatched to any gene: 10. CDR3 protein: CASSFLPGLADLNEQFF. The CDR3 DNA reads TGTGCCAGCAGCTTCCTACCGGGACTAGCGGATCTCAATGAGCAGTTCTTC.

This clonotype was counted once. The V call is TRBV20-1, the J call TRBJ1-1; tentative D call: TRBD1 (5 bases). Trimming stripped 5 bases from V and 0 bases from J, with 13 bases between. The CDR3 runs 14 residues. The germline V gene encodes CDR1 DFQATT and CDR2 SNEGSKA (reference sequence). Here the CDR3 DNA reads TGCAGTGCTGGTCGTAGGGGACTGAACACTGAAGCTTTCTTT. As protein: CSAGRRGLNTEAFF.

This clonotype turned up a few times. The rearrangement joins TRBV29-1 to TRBJ2-7; a weak D match, TRBD1 (6 bases). Germline-derived CDR1 and CDR2 are SQVTM and ANQGSEA. This CDR3 is 13 amino acids long. The V gene lost 6 bases and the J gene lost 0 bases, with 12 bases spanning the gap. In DNA, the CDR3 is TGCAGCGTAGCTCGGGACACCTCCTACGAGCAGTACTTC. Translated: CSVARDTSYEQYF.

This clonotype was seen only once. The genes are TRBV19 and TRBJ2-2; TRBD1 matches 9 bases. The CDR3 length is 15 residues. Germline CDR1 LNHDA, CDR2 SQIVND (reference sequence). V was clipped by 7 bases and J by 4 bases; unmatched bases: 7. The CDR3 nucleotides are TGTGCCAGTATCTGGGGACAGGGTTTCACCGGGGAGCTGTTTTTT. Residues: CASIWGQGFTGELFF.

This chain uses TRBV20-1 with TRBJ2-5; 7 nucleotides align to TRBD1. This CDR3 has 12 residues. Trimming removed 6 bases from V and 5 bases from J; junction bases left unmatched: 6. The V gene's germline CDR1 is DFQATT and CDR2 SNEGSKA (reference sequence). In nucleotides, the CDR3 is TGCAGTGCGCCGGACAGGTTGGAGACCCAGTACTTC. Its translation is CSAPDRLETQYF.

In its sample, this clonotype was seen a few times. This rearrangement joins TRBV2 to TRBJ2-1; D remains ambiguous. Germline assignment: CDR1 SNHLY and CDR2 FYNNEI. Trimming removed 9 bases at V and 0 bases at J, with 9 bases between. The CDR3 is 13 amino acids. The CDR3 here is CASMVSSYNEQFF. As DNA, the CDR3 is TGTGCCAGTATGGTTAGCTCCTACAATGAGCAGTTCTTC.

The V gene is TRBV5-4, the J gene TRBJ1-3; 10 nucleotides line up with TRBD1. The junction had 3 bases not matched to a gene; V was cut back by 4 bases and J by 5 bases. Looked up from germline, CDR1 is SGHNT and CDR2 is YYREEE (reference sequence). This CDR3 comprises 14 residues. The CDR3 nucleotides read TGTGCCAGCAGCCGGGACAGGGGTAGAAACACCATATATTTT. Translation: CASSRDRGRNTIYF.

V gene TRBV2 combines with J gene TRBJ2-1; no definite D call. Germline CDR1 reads SNHLY; CDR2 reads FYNNEI. Trimming stripped 5 bases from V and 10 bases from J, with 12 bases between. The CDR3 totals 12 residues. The CDR3 is CASSRSVGEQFF. In DNA form, the CDR3 reads TGTGCCAGCAGTCGATCGGTGGGAGAGCAGTTCTTC.

This chain connects TRBV5-5 to TRBJ1-5; no definite D call. The V gene's germline CDR1 is SGHKS and CDR2 YYEKEE (reference sequence). V was trimmed by 4 bases and J by 5 bases, leaving 22 bases between them. This CDR3 is 17 amino acids long. The CDR3 region is CASSPTSLSGVHQPQHF. CDR3 in DNA: TGTGCCAGCAGCCCGACATCCTTATCCGGGGTCCATCAGCCCCAGCATTTT.

The V call is TRBV3-1, the J call TRBJ2-4; perhaps TRBD2 as D (5 bases). Germline-derived CDR1 and CDR2 are LGHDT and YNNKEL (reference sequence). Deletions cut 3 bases from V and 6 bases from J, with 9 bases between. The CDR3 sequence is 13 residues long. CDR3 nucleotides: TGTGCCAGCAGCCATACGGGAAGAAACATTCAGTACTTC. Translated: CASSHTGRNIQYF.

The chain links TRBV28 to TRBJ2-1; 9 bases line up with TRBD1. Germline V lookup: CDR1 MDHEN, CDR2 SYDVKM. The CDR3 loop spans 15 amino acids. Losses at the gene ends were 3 bases for V and 8 bases for J; bases not matched to a gene: 8. The chain's CDR3 is CASSFPGTGNHEQFF. CDR3 sequence (DNA): TGTGCCAGCAGTTTCCCCGGGACAGGGAACCATGAGCAGTTCTTC. The whole variable domain, filled in from reference TRBV28 and TRBJ2-1, reads DVKVTQSSRYLVKRTGEKVFLECVQDMDHENMFWYRQDPGLGLRLIYFSYDVKMKEKGDIPEGYSVSREKKERFSLILESASTNQTSMYLCASSFPGTGNHEQFFGPGTRLTVL.

The chain has TRBV19 and TRBJ2-6; tentative D call: TRBD1 (5 bases). Germline V gene sequence: CDR1 LNHDA, CDR2 SQIVND (reference sequence). This CDR3 spans 16 amino acids. Trimming took 1 base from V and 1 from J, leaving 8 bases between them. The CDR3 here is CASSIAGMSGANVLTF. The CDR3 nucleotides read TGTGCCAGTAGTATAGCAGGGATGTCTGGGGCCAACGTCCTGACTTTC.

V usage is TRBV20-1 and J usage is TRBJ1-2, with 9 bases fitting TRBD1. CDR1 is DFQATT, CDR2 SNEGSKA, per germline (reference sequence). This CDR3 is 13 amino acids long. V was pared by 5 bases and J by 4 bases, with 5 bases of the junction left unmatched. Here the CDR3 reads CSAHQTGGYGYTF. CDR3 nucleotides: TGCAGTGCTCACCAGACAGGGGGCTATGGCTACACCTTC.

This clonotype was picked up one time. J is TRBJ2-1 and V is TRBV15; D call uncertain. CDR1 and CDR2 (germline): LNHNV, YYDKDF (reference sequence). This CDR3 has 13 residues. Trimming left V 0 bases short and J 5 bases short, with 5 bases between. The CDR3 region is CATSRELHNEQFF. CDR3 DNA sequence: TGTGCCACCAGCAGAGAGCTCCACAATGAGCAGTTCTTC.

This sequence joins TRBV20-1 and TRBJ2-7; 11 bases fit TRBD2. Trimming removed 6 bases from V and 3 bases from J; junction bases left unmatched: 10. The CDR3 loop spans 15 amino acids. Germline V gives CDR1 DFQATT, CDR2 SNEGSKA (reference sequence). CDR3 in amino acids: CSAHHGLAGLYEQYF. For the CDR3, the DNA is TGCAGTGCCCATCACGGACTAGCGGGCCTCTACGAGCAGTACTTC.

The chain has TRBV7-9 and TRBJ1-1; 9 nucleotides agree with TRBD1. This CDR3 has 16 residues. In germline, CDR1 is SEHNR, CDR2 FQNEAQ (reference sequence). J gave up 3 bases and V 4 bases, and 9 bases lay outside the gene matches. CDR3: CASSSGQGRRDTEAFF. Written as DNA, the CDR3 is TGTGCCAGCAGCTCGGGACAGGGCAGGAGGGACACTGAAGCTTTCTTT.

The sample holds one count of this clonotype. The rearrangement joins TRBV7-2 to TRBJ2-7; 11 bases are shared with TRBD2. The ends lost 1 base at V and 7 bases at J; junction bases unmatched: 9. The CDR3 covers 16 residues. Germline V CDR1 and CDR2: SGHTA, FQGNSA. CDR3 sequence reads: CASSLGRSGRAGEQYF. Here the CDR3 DNA reads TGTGCCAGCAGCTTAGGGCGTAGCGGGAGGGCCGGGGAGCAGTACTTC.

The rearrangement uses TRBV4-3 and TRBJ2-7; 9 nucleotides align to TRBD2. The germline V gene has CDR1 LGHNA and CDR2 YSLEER. The CDR3 is 16 residues long. V was pared by 0 bases and J by 3 bases, with 6 bases of the junction left unmatched. CDR3 sequence: CASSQERLAGFYEQYF. CDR3 DNA: TGCGCCAGCAGCCAAGAGAGGCTAGCGGGATTCTACGAGCAGTACTTC.

DNA for the CDR3: TGTGCCAGCAGACCCACCTTACAGGGGAAGAATGAGCAGTTCTTC. It specifies CASRPTLQGKNEQFF. The rearrangement links TRBV27 to TRBJ2-1, with TRBD1 matching over 7 bases. Germline V gene lookup returns CDR1 MNHEY and CDR2 SMNVEV (reference sequence). The J segment lost 7 bases and the V segment lost 6 bases, leaving 12 bases of the junction unmatched. The CDR3 consists of 15 residues.

V usage is TRBV9 and J usage is TRBJ1-1; 8 bases are a match to TRBD1. Germline V gene lookup returns CDR1 SGDLS and CDR2 YYNGEE. The CDR3 covers 16 residues. Trimming at V came to 3 bases and at J to 1 base, leaving 8 bases not matched to a gene. CDR3 bases: TGTGCCAGCAGCGCCAACTTGGGACAGGCGAACACTGAAGCTTTCTTT. Protein sequence: CASSANLGQANTEAFF.